Following are 3 T cell receptor beta chains from one sample sequenced in a study of shared clonotypes between healthy human individuals. The data were produced by immunoSEQ multiplex PCR, yet TCRdb's version contains in-frame clones alone and is incomplete. Among about 2.1 million clones, around 95% were seen once, and the ten largest hold over 1.5%. Terminally differentiated effector memory CD45RA+ cells were excluded from the naive CD8 cells, which were CD45RO-negative and positively selected for CCR7. Sample: naive CD8+ T cells from PBMCs. All receptors come from a man between 18 and 29 years old in good health. Some clones in this sample may be carry-over from other donors' samples.

To note about this clone: At the DNA level, this CDR3 is encoded by other sequences in the same sample as well. This chain connects TRBV7-2 to TRBJ2-7; no clear D. This CDR3 contains 13 residues. Germline-derived CDR1 and CDR2 are SGHTA and FQGNSA. V was trimmed by 1 base and J by 2 bases, leaving 6 bases between them. CDR3 in amino acids: CASSLGRTYEQYF. The CDR3 DNA follows: TGTGCCAGCAGCTTAGGTAGAACCTACGAGCAGTACTTC. The full variable domain, its missing parts supplied by reference TRBV7-2 and TRBJ2-7, is GAGVSQSPSNKVTEKGKDVELRCDPISGHTALYWYRQSLGQGLEFLIYFQGNSAPDKSGLPSDRFSAERTGGSVSTLTIQRTQQEDSAVYLCASSLGRTYEQYFGPGTRLTVT.

CDR3 amino acids: CASSLFRGAPFQETQYF. The DNA of the CDR3 is TGTGCCAGCAGCTTATTCCGGGGAGCCCCCTTCCAAGAGACCCAGTACTTC. J is TRBJ2-5 and V is TRBV7-9, with D maybe TRBD2 (5 bases). The CDR3 has 17 residues. The V gene's germline CDR1 is SEHNR and CDR2 FQNEAQ (reference sequence). V lost 2 bases to trimming and J lost 1 base, with 17 bases between them.

This clone has just one count. The chain is built from TRBV2 and TRBJ2-4; 9 bases match TRBD1. Germline CDR1 reads SNHLY; CDR2 reads FYNNEI. Unmatched junction bases numbered 8, after V lost 6 bases and J lost 2 bases. The CDR3 consists of 16 residues. Here the CDR3 reads CASSPGTGRTKNIQYF. The CDR3 DNA reads as TGTGCCAGCAGCCCTGGGACAGGGAGAACCAAAAACATTCAGTACTTC.